The 6 T cell receptor beta chains given below trace back to one sample, sequenced in a study of cytomegalovirus exposure and HLA in healthy donors (dated by TCRdb to the late 2010s). The method behind the library was the immunoSEQ multiplex PCR assay. For the multiplex PCR, a mixture combining 60 forward primers for TCR Vbeta segments and 13 reverse primers for TCR Jbeta segments was used. Drawn from immuneACCESS, this table holds only the in-frame rearrangements with V and J called that TCRdb kept. Clones are partly lost; checked studies trace under half to an unresolved V gene and leave the rest unexplained. Within this sample are under 200,000 clones, with 80% to 90% of them counted one time only. Approximately 2% of the sample comes from the top ten. The sequenced sample consisted of PBMCs. The receptor set was obtained from a woman aged 18 to 35 in good health and CMV-seronegative.

The chain carries TRBV18 and TRBJ2-7, with D maybe TRBD1 (6 bases). CDR3 length: 14 amino acids. Trimming cost V 6 bases and J 1 base, with 13 bases left between them. The germline CDR1 and CDR2 sequences are KGHSH and LQKENI. CDR3 coding DNA: TGTGCCAGCTCCCGGGACACGCAGTCCTACGAGCAGTACTTC. Residues: CASSRDTQSYEQYF.

The rearrangement uses TRBV2 and TRBJ2-1; D may be TRBD2 (5 bases). CDR3 length: 17 residues. CDR1 SNHLY and CDR2 FYNNEI come from the germline V gene. The V and J ends lost 2 bases and 0 bases respectively, with 14 bases between them. The CDR3 nucleotides read TGTGCCAGCAGTGAATACCGGAGGCAGACCTCCTACAATGAGCAGTTCTTC. It codes for CASSEYRRQTSYNEQFF.

The rearrangement uses TRBV25-1 and TRBJ2-3; unclear D gene. The germline gives CDR1 MGHDK, CDR2 SYGVNS. Trimming left V 5 bases short and J 0 bases short, with 3 bases between. The CDR3 spans 12 residues. CDR3: CASSTSTDTQYF. CDR3 DNA sequence: TGTGCCAGCAGTACTAGCACAGATACGCAGTATTTT.

V is TRBV19 and J is TRBJ2-5, with D maybe TRBD1 (5 bases). The J call may be mistaken, given a closer DNA end match to TRBJ2-7. The CDR3 is made up of 16 amino acids. Germline CDR1 and CDR2: LNHDA and SQIVND (reference sequence). The CDR3 sequence is CASSNGRPGPAYEQYF. CDR3 in DNA: TGTGCCAGTAGTAACGGCCGGCCAGGGCCAGCCTACGAGCAGTACTTC.

The chain combines TRBV28 with TRBJ2-1, with TRBD1 matching 8 bases. This CDR3 spans 22 amino acids. Germline trimming cut 2 bases from V and 6 bases from J; bases unmatched to any gene: 27. Germline values: CDR1 MDHEN, CDR2 SYDVKM. The CDR3 DNA reads TGTGCCAGCAGTTTAAAAACCAGGGGGCGCTCCCCCAACCTCCGGTCCAGCAATGAGCAGTTCTTC. Encoded protein: CASSLKTRGRSPNLRSSNEQFF.

V usage is TRBV15 and J usage is TRBJ2-2; D is uncertain. V lost 1 base and J lost 0, with 3 bases in between. Germline-derived CDR1 and CDR2 are LNHNV and YYDKDF (reference sequence). CDR3 length equals 14 residues. In DNA form, the CDR3 reads TGTGCCACCAGCAGAGGGCCGAACACCGGGGAGCTGTTTTTT. Translation gives CATSRGPNTGELFF.